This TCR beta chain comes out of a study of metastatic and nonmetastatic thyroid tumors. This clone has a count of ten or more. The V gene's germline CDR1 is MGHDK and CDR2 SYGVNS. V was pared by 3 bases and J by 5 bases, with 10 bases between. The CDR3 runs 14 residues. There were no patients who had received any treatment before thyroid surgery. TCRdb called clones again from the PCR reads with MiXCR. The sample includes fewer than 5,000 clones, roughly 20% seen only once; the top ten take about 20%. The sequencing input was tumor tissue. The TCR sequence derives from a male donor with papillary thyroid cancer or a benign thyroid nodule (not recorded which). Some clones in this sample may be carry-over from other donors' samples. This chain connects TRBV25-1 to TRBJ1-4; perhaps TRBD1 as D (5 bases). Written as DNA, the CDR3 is TGTGCCAGCAGTGACCCCGAGGGGAATGAAAAACTGTTTTTT. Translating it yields CASSDPEGNEKLFF.